These T cell receptor beta chains were read from a single sample in a study of T cell changes during pregnancy in multiple sclerosis. The repertoire was sequenced with immunoSEQ multiplex PCR; TCRdb's copy has only in-frame clones and lacks some. The sample has around 100,000 clones; 92% are singletons. Specimen: peripheral blood, collected in the third trimester of pregnancy. These receptors all come from a female donor with multiple sclerosis, enrolled in a pregnancy study. Both conserved end residues are part of each CDR3. A D gene is named only where the DNA matches it firmly. The listing skips clone size in some rows; elsewhere it reads once, few, many or a size class.

j_call,v_call,clone_size,d_call,cdr3_nt,cdr3_aa
TRBJ1-2,TRBV27,.,TRBD1,TGTGCCACCAGGAGGAGAGGGGGCTTGGCTAACTATGGCTACACCTTC,CATRRRGGLANYGYTF
TRBJ2-1,TRBV10-3,.,TRBD2,TGTGCCATCAGTGTTGGTAGCGGGAGCGATGAGCAGTTCTTC,CAISVGSGSDEQFF
TRBJ1-1,TRBV7-2,.,.,TGTGCCAGCAGCTTAGATAGGGGGTATAACACTGAAGCTTTCTTT,CASSLDRGYNTEAFF
TRBJ2-7,TRBV28,.,.,TGTGCCAGCAGTTTTCCTGCGGGACGGTCGTTCTACGAGCAGTACTTC,CASSFPAGRSFYEQYF
TRBJ2-7,TRBV6-6,.,.,TGTGCCAGCAAGGGGGGGTACGAGCAGTACTTC,CASKGGYEQYF
TRBJ1-2,TRBV20-1,few,.,TGCAGTGCTAAAGAAAGTAGCGGCTACACCTTC,CSAKESSGYTF
TRBJ1-1,TRBV5-8,.,.,TGTGCCAGCAGCCAAATTACAGGGAACACTGAAGCTTTCTTT,CASSQITGNTEAFF
TRBJ1-2,TRBV19,.,.,TGTGCCAGTAGTTTTCGGTATGGCTACACCTTC,CASSFRYGYTF
TRBJ1-4,TRBV10-2,.,TRBD1,TGCGCCACGTCTGACAGGGGACCCAATGAAAAACTGTTTTTT,CATSDRGPNEKLFF
TRBJ2-7,TRBV19,.,.,TGTGCCATCAGAAGGGGTTCCTCCTACGAGCAGTACTTC,CAIRRGSSYEQYF
TRBJ2-3,TRBV9,.,.,TGTGCCAGCAGCGTAGTCGTCGGAGACGGCACAGATACGCAGTATTTT,CASSVVVGDGTDTQYF
TRBJ2-3,TRBV18,.,.,TGTGCCAGCTCACGTTCCCCCCCCAGGGGATCGTTGGATACGCAGTATTTT,CASSRSPPRGSLDTQYF
TRBJ1-5,TRBV2,.,TRBD1,TGTGCCAGCAGGGGTGTGACAGGGGATCAGCCCCAGCATTTT,CASRGVTGDQPQHF
TRBJ2-5,TRBV29-1,.,.,TGCAGCGTTTCACTGGTGCAAGAGACCCAGTACTTC,CSVSLVQETQYF
TRBJ2-7,TRBV5-1,.,TRBD2,TGCGCCAGCAGCTTGCTAACTAGCGGGGCAAGCTCCTACGAGCAGTACTTC,CASSLLTSGASSYEQYF
TRBJ2-1,TRBV27,.,TRBD2,TGTGCCAGCAGTTTATCGTTTGGAGGCGGGAGGGAGAGGGAGCAGTTCTTC,CASSLSFGGGREREQFF
TRBJ2-5,TRBV11-3,.,TRBD1,TGTGCCAGCAGCCCAGGGGACAGCAGGACCCAGTACTTC,CASSPGDSRTQYF
TRBJ2-4,TRBV5-4,few,.,TGTGCCAGCAGCTTGGGACTGGCCAAAAACATTCAGTACTTC,CASSLGLAKNIQYF
TRBJ2-3,TRBV7-9,.,.,TGTGCCAGCAGCTTTCCCTCCACGGGAACAGATACGCAGTATTTT,CASSFPSTGTDTQYF
TRBJ2-7,TRBV28,.,TRBD2,TGTGCCAGCAGGGGTAGGAGCGGGAGCTCCTACGAGCAGTACTTC,CASRGRSGSSYEQYF
TRBJ1-4,TRBV5-1,.,TRBD1,TGCGCCAGCAGCTTGGGTTCGACAGGGGGAGAAGAAAAACTGTTTTTT,CASSLGSTGGEEKLFF
TRBJ1-6,TRBV4-1,few,TRBD1,TGCGCCAGCAGCTTTACAGGGGAGAGCTCACCCCTCCACTTT,CASSFTGESSPLHF
TRBJ2-2,TRBV27,few,TRBD2,TGTGCCAGCAGTTTACTTCGGCGGGAGGGGACCGGGGAGCTGTTTTTT,CASSLLRREGTGELFF
TRBJ2-1,TRBV6-1,.,TRBD2,TGTGCCAGCACTCAAGGGAGGGGATCCTACAATGAGCAGTTCTTC,CASTQGRGSYNEQFF
TRBJ1-5,TRBV30,.,.,TGTGCCTGGAGTACAGGAGGGGATCAGCCCCAGCATTTT,CAWSTGGDQPQHF
TRBJ2-7,TRBV5-1,.,.,TGCGCCAGCAGCTTGGAACCAGGCTACGAGCAGTACTTC,CASSLEPGYEQYF
TRBJ2-3,TRBV30,.,.,TGTGCCTGGAGCCCACTGGGGCAGGAGGGGACAGATACGCAGTATTTT,CAWSPLGQEGTDTQYF
TRBJ1-2,TRBV27,.,.,TGTGCCAGCAGCCGAAGCACCAGGGATTATGGCTACACCTTC,CASSRSTRDYGYTF
TRBJ2-3,TRBV27,.,.,TGTGCCAGCAATAGGGCAGGGCCCACAGATACGCAGTATTTT,CASNRAGPTDTQYF
TRBJ1-3,TRBV5-1,.,TRBD1,TGCGCCAGCAGCTTGGGGGGACAGGTCTCTGGAAACACCATATATTTT,CASSLGGQVSGNTIYF
TRBJ2-5,TRBV25-1,.,.,TGTGCCAGCAGCAACTCCTGGGGGCGACGTTTGGAGACCCAGTACTTC,CASSNSWGRRLETQYF
TRBJ2-3,TRBV28,.,.,TGTGCCAGCAGTTTACCGGAGGGCGCGACAGATACGCAGTATTTT,CASSLPEGATDTQYF
TRBJ2-2,TRBV2,.,.,TGTGCCAGCAGTGCCGGGACATTGAACACCGGGGAGCTGTTTTTT,CASSAGTLNTGELFF
TRBJ2-7,TRBV19,.,.,TGTGCCAGTAGTCTCAATAGAGCCTACGAGCAGTACTTC,CASSLNRAYEQYF
TRBJ1-2,TRBV27,.,TRBD1,TGTGCCAGCAGTCCAACTGGGGCAGGGGGGAACTATGGCTACACCTTC,CASSPTGAGGNYGYTF
TRBJ2-3,TRBV7-2,.,TRBD2,TGTGCCAGCAGCTTAGCGTCTAGCGGGGGGGTGGATACGCAGTATTTT,CASSLASSGGVDTQYF
TRBJ2-5,TRBV2,.,.,TGTGCCAGCAGCTGGGACTTAGAACAAGAGACCCAGTACTTC,CASSWDLEQETQYF
TRBJ1-1,TRBV14,.,.,TGTGCCAGCAGCCACCGAACAGGTAGGAACACTGAAGCTTTCTTT,CASSHRTGRNTEAFF
TRBJ2-2,TRBV30,.,.,TGTGCCTGGACCGGAACAGAATACACCGGGGAGCTGTTTTTT,CAWTGTEYTGELFF
TRBJ2-5,TRBV6-1,.,.,TGTGCCAGCAAGGAGTCGGGGCAAGAGACCCAGTACTTC,CASKESGQETQYF
TRBJ1-5,TRBV2,.,.,TGTGCCAGCAGTGGATGGTACAGCATTTATAGCAATCAGCCCCAGCATTTT,CASSGWYSIYSNQPQHF
TRBJ2-7,TRBV19,.,TRBD2,TGTGCCAGTACCTACACTTATATGCCGGGACTAGCGGGGACGTACGAGCAGTACTTC,CASTYTYMPGLAGTYEQYF
TRBJ1-3,TRBV30,.,.,TGTGCCTGGAGTGTGAGGGTTGCTGGAAACACCATATATTTT,CAWSVRVAGNTIYF
TRBJ2-6,TRBV30,once,.,TGTGCCTGGAGCCCTTCACAGGGTTGGAGCGGCTCTGGGGCCAACGTCCTGACTTTC,CAWSPSQGWSGSGANVLTF
TRBJ2-1,TRBV4-1,.,.,TGCGCCAGCAGCCAGCCGGGACATGCGTATGAGCAGTTCTTC,CASSQPGHAYEQFF
TRBJ1-1,TRBV28,few,.,TGTGCCAGCAGTAACTGGAGACAGGAACCGAACACTGAAGCTTTCTTT,CASSNWRQEPNTEAFF
TRBJ1-1,TRBV7-2,once,.,TGTGCCAGCAGCCCCTTTTTTATGAACACTGAAGCTTTCTTT,CASSPFFMNTEAFF
TRBJ1-6,TRBV19,few,TRBD1,TGTGCCAGTAAACAGGGGGATTCACCCCTCCACTTT,CASKQGDSPLHF
TRBJ2-7,TRBV29-1,.,TRBD1,TGCAGCGTCGGGGACAGGTCCTACGAGCAGTACTTC,CSVGDRSYEQYF
TRBJ2-3,TRBV6-1,.,TRBD1,TGTGCCAGCATCACGGGACAGGGCACAGATACGCAGTATTTT,CASITGQGTDTQYF
TRBJ1-1,TRBV9,.,.,TGTGCCAGCACCGTAGACCACAGATTGAACACTGAAGCTTTCTTT,CASTVDHRLNTEAFF
TRBJ2-2,TRBV12-5,.,.,TGTGCTAGTGGTTTGGTACAGGGTCAGATAAACACCGGGGAGCTGTTTTTT,CASGLVQGQINTGELFF
TRBJ1-1,TRBV6-6,.,.,TGTGCCACCATCAACTCAACGGGGAGGGAAACTGAAGCTTTCTTT,CATINSTGRETEAFF
TRBJ2-3,TRBV10-3,.,.,TGTGCCATCAGCTATAGCACAGATACGCAGTATTTT,CAISYSTDTQYF
TRBJ2-2,TRBV7-9,.,TRBD2,TGTGCCAGCAGCCCCCCCGGGGGGGCCAACACCGGGGAGCTGTTTTTT,CASSPPGGANTGELFF
TRBJ1-2,TRBV2,.,.,TGTGCCAGCAGCAAAACTAGGGAGGGCTACACCTTC,CASSKTREGYTF
TRBJ2-5,TRBV7-8,once,TRBD1,TGTGCCAGCAGCTTAGCGGACAGGACACAAGAGACCCAGTACTTC,CASSLADRTQETQYF
TRBJ1-3,TRBV5-1,few,TRBD1,TGCGCCAGCAGCTTTGGACAGGGTTACACCATATATTTT,CASSFGQGYTIYF
TRBJ2-7,TRBV5-6,.,TRBD2,TGTGCCAGCAGCTTGAGTGGACTAGCAACTCACGAGCAGTACTTC,CASSLSGLATHEQYF
TRBJ2-5,TRBV6-5,.,TRBD2,TGTGCCAGCAGTTACTCGACAGCGGGGGGGCAAGAGACCCAGTACTTC,CASSYSTAGGQETQYF